This T cell receptor (beta chain) was found in a study of T cells in Graves' hyperthyroidism and ophthalmopathy. J lost 1 base, V lost 10 bases, and 7 bases had no gene match. The CDR3 has 14 amino acids. In germline, CDR1 is MNHNS, CDR2 SASEGT. Study-level findings and limits: Model output signaled ophthalmopathy a median approximately 6 months ahead of onset. Most thyroid-expanded clonotypes above 0.001 were also found in blood.

Any patient presenting with uncontrolled infection, other autoimmune disease, pregnancy or lactation was left out. This clonotype was seen many times. Its antigen remains unknown. The investigators amplified TCR beta CDR3 regions from RNA transcripts. With the HTBI primer set, the TCR CDR3 went through a first round of RT-PCR. Each CDR3 protein is one row after TCRdb ran MiXCR on the multiplex PCR reads. The sample consists of a few hundred thousand distinct CDR3 sequences, more than 45% of them appearing once. This receptor was taken from an adult woman with Graves' disease, either hyperthyroidism or ophthalmopathy (not recorded which). The chain has TRBV6-1 and TRBJ1-1, with TRBD1 matching 9 bases. Sequencing was done on a sample of peripheral blood or thyroid tissue (not recorded which). CDR3 loop: CAMGTGLPNTEAFF. CDR3 in DNA: TGTGCCATGGGGACAGGGCTACCGAACACTGAAGCTTTCTTT.